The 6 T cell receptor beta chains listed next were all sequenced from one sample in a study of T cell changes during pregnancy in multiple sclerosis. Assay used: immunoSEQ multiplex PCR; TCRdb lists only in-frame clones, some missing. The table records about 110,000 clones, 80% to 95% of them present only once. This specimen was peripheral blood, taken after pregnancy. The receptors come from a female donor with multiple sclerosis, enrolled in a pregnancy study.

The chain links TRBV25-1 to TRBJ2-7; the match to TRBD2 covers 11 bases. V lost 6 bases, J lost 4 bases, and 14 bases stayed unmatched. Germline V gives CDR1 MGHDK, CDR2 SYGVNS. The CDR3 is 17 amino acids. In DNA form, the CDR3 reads TGTGCCAGCAGCTTTGGGCCTAGCGGGGGGCCTAGTTACGAGCAGTACTTC. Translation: CASSFGPSGGPSYEQYF.

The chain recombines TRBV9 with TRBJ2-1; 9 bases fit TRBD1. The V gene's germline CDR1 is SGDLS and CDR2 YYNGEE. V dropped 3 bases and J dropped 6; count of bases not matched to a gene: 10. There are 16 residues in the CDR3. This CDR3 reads CASSAMVGQGTNEQFF. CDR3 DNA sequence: TGTGCCAGCAGCGCAATGGTGGGACAGGGTACCAATGAGCAGTTCTTC.

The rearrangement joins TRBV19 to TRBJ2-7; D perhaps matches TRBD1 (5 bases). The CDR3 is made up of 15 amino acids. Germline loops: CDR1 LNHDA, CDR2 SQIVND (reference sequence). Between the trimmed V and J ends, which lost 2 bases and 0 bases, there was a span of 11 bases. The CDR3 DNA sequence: TGTGCCAGTAGTATAAGAACAGGCCTCTCCTACGAGCAGTACTTC. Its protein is CASSIRTGLSYEQYF.

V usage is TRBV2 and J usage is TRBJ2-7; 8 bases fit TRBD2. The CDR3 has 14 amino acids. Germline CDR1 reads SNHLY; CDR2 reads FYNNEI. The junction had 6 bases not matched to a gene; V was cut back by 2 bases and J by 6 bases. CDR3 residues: CASSEYDAGGEQYF. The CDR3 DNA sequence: TGTGCCAGCAGTGAATATGACGCGGGAGGCGAGCAGTACTTC.

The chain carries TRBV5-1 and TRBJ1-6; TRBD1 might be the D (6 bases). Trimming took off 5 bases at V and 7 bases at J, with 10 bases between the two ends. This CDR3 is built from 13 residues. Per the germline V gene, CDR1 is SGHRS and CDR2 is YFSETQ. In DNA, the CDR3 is TGCGCCAGCAGTAAGGGGGAGAATTCACCCCTCCACTTT. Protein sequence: CASSKGENSPLHF.

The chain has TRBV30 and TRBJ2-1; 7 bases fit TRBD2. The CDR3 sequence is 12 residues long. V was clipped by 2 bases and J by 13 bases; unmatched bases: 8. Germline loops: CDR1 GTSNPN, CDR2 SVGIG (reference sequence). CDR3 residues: CAWSTIAGPQFF. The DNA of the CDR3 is TGTGCCTGGAGTACTATAGCGGGCCCACAGTTCTTC.